This TCR beta chain derives from a study of post-analysis software for immune sequencing data. Overall study context: Progressive-relapsing, secondary progressive and relapsing-remitting multiple sclerosis were among the disease courses included.

Study results and caveats: Under the F measure, samples that were prepared in one batch clustered strongly together. Patients carried roughly five TRBV segments more frequently than controls did, and TRBV5-6, TRBV5-1 and TRBV20-1 were among them.

Unique molecular identifiers were present in the TCR beta cDNA libraries. TCRdb passed the PCR reads through MiXCR, listing each CDR3 protein once. The sample contains roughly 700,000 distinct CDR3 sequences, 25% to 30% of which appear only once. This clonotype was found a few times. As yet, its antigen is unknown. The germline V gene has CDR1 MNHEY and CDR2 SVGEGT. V shed 0 bases and J shed 7 bases, with 10 bases lying between them. The CDR3 covers 13 residues. This chain connects TRBV6-2 or TRBV6-3 to TRBJ2-7; D is perhaps TRBD2 (5 bases). The sample was blood. This receptor was identified in a girl between 10 and 17 years old with multiple sclerosis. The CDR3 loop reads CASSYSNPGEQYF. The CDR3 DNA is TGTGCCAGCAGTTACTCAAACCCGGGGGAGCAGTACTTC.